A single sample is the source of the 24 T cell receptor beta chains below, sequenced in a study of shared clonotypes between healthy human individuals. Method: immunoSEQ multiplex PCR; TCRdb's copy keeps in-frame clones and lacks some. The table lists 2,500,000 or so clones, roughly 93% of them singletons. The sample was naive CD4+ T cells from PBMCs. As for subset: CD45RA+ positively selected. Receptor source: a man aged 18-30 years in good health. Some clones in this sample may be carry-over from other donors' samples.

V usage is TRBV18 and J usage is TRBJ2-7; D not certain. Germline-derived CDR1 and CDR2 are KGHSH and LQKENI. V lost 3 bases to trimming and J lost 5 bases, with 8 bases between them. The CDR3 contains 12 residues. The CDR3 coding sequence is TGTGCCAGCTCACCCGCCAACCACGAGCAGTACTTC. Translation: CASSPANHEQYF.

The rearrangement uses TRBV5-1 and TRBJ2-7, with D possibly matching TRBD2 (6 bases). The germline V gene has CDR1 SGHRS and CDR2 YFSETQ. V lost 4 bases and J 3 bases, leaving 23 bases between the germline ends. This CDR3 has 17 amino acids. The CDR3: CASSRWDRGLTNYEQYF. The CDR3 bases are TGCGCCAGCAGCAGGTGGGACCGGGGGTTAACCAACTACGAGCAGTACTTC.

The V gene is TRBV28, the J gene TRBJ2-1, with TRBD2 matching over 13 bases. Germline V lookup: CDR1 MDHEN, CDR2 SYDVKM. There are 15 residues in the CDR3. J was trimmed by 7 bases and V by 6 bases; bases with no gene match: 6. Here the CDR3 reads CASSLPGLAGNEQFF. In DNA, the CDR3 is TGTGCCAGCAGCTTACCGGGACTAGCGGGAAATGAGCAGTTCTTC.

This clone occurred once. In DNA form, the CDR3 reads TGTGCCAGCAGCCCCATAGCGGGAGGGGCCACCGGGGAGCTGTTTTTT. It encodes CASSPIAGGATGELFF. V is TRBV11-2 and J is TRBJ2-2, with 11 bases matching TRBD2. This CDR3 contains 16 residues. Germline assignment: CDR1 SGHAT and CDR2 FQNNGV. Trimming at V came to 5 bases and at J to 4 bases, leaving 6 bases not matched to a gene.

J is TRBJ2-1 and V is TRBV28, with D perhaps TRBD1 (5 bases). Looked up from germline, CDR1 is MDHEN and CDR2 is SYDVKM. The germline V and J ends were trimmed by 7 bases and 14 bases, with 18 bases remaining between them. The CDR3 is 12 residues long. The CDR3 DNA is TGTGCCAGCACCGTGCAGGGAAAGGCGGAGTTCTTC. This sequence encodes CASTVQGKAEFF.

This chain uses TRBV7-3 with TRBJ2-3; D assignment may be TRBD1 or TRBD2 (6 bases each). The length of the CDR3 is 16 residues. The V end was cut by 4 bases, the J end by 3 bases, with 17 bases between. Germline values: CDR1 SGHTA, CDR2 FQGTGA. Written as DNA, the CDR3 is TGTGCCAGCAGCTCCTCCCGTGCGGGGACAACAGATACGCAGTATTTT. It specifies CASSSSRAGTTDTQYF.

The rearrangement uses TRBV7-3 and TRBJ2-1, with a possible D match to TRBD1 (6 bases). The CDR3 is made up of 15 amino acids. Germline CDR1 is SGHTA and CDR2 is FQGTGA. V was shortened by 3 bases and J by 2 bases, with 11 bases between the two germline ends. The CDR3 loop is CASSLQGSAYNEQFF. CDR3 sequence (DNA): TGTGCCAGCAGCTTGCAGGGGTCCGCCTACAATGAGCAGTTCTTC.

The chain joins TRBV4-1 to TRBJ1-5; no definite D call. Deletions cut 4 bases from V and 0 bases from J, with 10 bases between. Germline loops: CDR1 MGHRA, CDR2 YSYEKL. The CDR3 loop spans 15 amino acids. The CDR3 spells CASSRGPLSNQPQHF. The CDR3 DNA sequence: TGCGCCAGCAGCCGAGGACCCCTTAGCAATCAGCCCCAGCATTTT.

V and J are TRBV7-3 and TRBJ2-1, with 8 bases matching TRBD2. Germline values: CDR1 SGHTA, CDR2 FQGTGA. CDR3 length equals 16 residues. The V gene end was trimmed by 5 bases and the J gene end by 5 bases; junction bases not matched to a gene: 11. The CDR3 reads CASSPSIAGPDNEQFF. In DNA form, the CDR3 reads TGTGCCAGCAGCCCCTCGATAGCGGGACCCGACAATGAGCAGTTCTTC.

The rearrangement links TRBV7-7 to TRBJ2-1; the D gene is possibly TRBD2 (5 bases). This CDR3 has 17 amino acids. From germline, CDR1 is SSHAT and CDR2 FNYEAQ (reference sequence). With 5 bases removed from V and 0 bases from J, the gap between germline ends came to 17 bases. This chain's CDR3 is CASSQQTRRSSYNEQFF. CDR3 bases: TGTGCCAGCAGCCAACAAACGAGGAGGAGCTCCTACAATGAGCAGTTCTTC.

The rearrangement links TRBV12-5 to TRBJ2-7, with D perhaps TRBD2 (7 bases). Germline lookup yields CDR1 LGHNT and CDR2 FRNRAP. The CDR3 extends over 17 amino acids. The V gene lost 0 bases and the J gene lost 0 bases, with 15 bases spanning the gap. The CDR3 here is CASGLVLGGQGSYEQYF. CDR3 nucleotides: TGTGCTAGTGGTTTGGTACTGGGGGGGCAAGGCTCCTACGAGCAGTACTTC.

The J gene is TRBJ2-1, the V gene TRBV6-1; TRBD2 matches 8 bases. V dropped 7 bases and J dropped 7; count of bases not matched to a gene: 12. The CDR3 length is 15 residues. The germline gives CDR1 MNHNS, CDR2 SASEGT. The CDR3 is CASNWASGSLNEQFF. In nucleotides, the CDR3 is TGTGCCAGCAACTGGGCAAGCGGGAGCCTAAATGAGCAGTTCTTC.

The J gene is TRBJ1-5, the V gene TRBV6-1; D might be TRBD1 (6 bases). The germline V gene has CDR1 MNHNS and CDR2 SASEGT. V lost 6 bases and J lost 5, with 11 bases in between. CDR3 size: 13 residues. Written as DNA, the CDR3 is TGTGCCAGCAGGGGGACATACGATCAGCCCCAGCATTTT. Encoded protein: CASRGTYDQPQHF.

This chain joins TRBV27 and TRBJ2-4, with unresolved D. CDR3 size: 14 residues. Germline CDR1 MNHEY, CDR2 SMNVEV (reference sequence). Trimming removed 3 bases at V and 0 bases at J, with 6 bases between. The CDR3 sequence is CASSFALAKNIQYF. The CDR3, as DNA: TGTGCCAGCAGTTTCGCCCTAGCCAAAAACATTCAGTACTTC.

The chain recombines TRBV5-1 with TRBJ2-1; D may be TRBD1 or TRBD2 (6 bases each). CDR1 and CDR2 (germline): SGHRS, YFSETQ. The CDR3 covers 15 residues. The ends were cut back, 0 bases at V and 7 bases at J, with 14 bases in the middle. CDR3 protein: CASSLGLGAGNEQFF. The CDR3 DNA follows: TGCGCCAGCAGCTTGGGTCTGGGGGCGGGGAATGAGCAGTTCTTC.

This clone has just one count. The CDR3 coding sequence is TGTGCCAGCAGTTTGAGGCAGGGTGCTGATGGCTACACCTTC. It encodes CASSLRQGADGYTF. The chain uses TRBV6-5 and TRBJ1-2, with a tentative D call TRBD1 (5 bases). Germline V gene sequence: CDR1 MNHEY, CDR2 SVGAGI. The CDR3 totals 14 residues. V lost 4 bases and J lost 6, with 15 bases in between.

This chain links TRBV11-2 with TRBJ2-1, with TRBD2 matching over 7 bases. After removal of 5 bases from V and 1 base from J, the junction contained 14 bases not matched to a gene. The CDR3 consists of 18 residues. Germline V gene sequence: CDR1 SGHAT, CDR2 FQNNGV. The CDR3 DNA reads TGTGCCAGCAGCCCCAGGAGGTTGGGGGGGGGATCCTACAATGAGCAGTTCTTC. Translating gives CASSPRRLGGGSYNEQFF.

CDR3 in amino acids: CASSRHGRGNTGELFF. In DNA form, the CDR3 reads TGTGCCAGCAGCCGTCATGGGCGAGGTAACACCGGGGAGCTGTTTTTT. The genes are TRBV28 and TRBJ2-2; D gene unclear. Deletions cut 6 bases from V and 2 bases from J, with 16 bases between. The germline CDR1 and CDR2 sequences are MDHEN and SYDVKM. This CDR3 spans 16 amino acids.

V usage is TRBV7-9 and J usage is TRBJ2-1, with a weak D call TRBD2 (5 bases). Germline V CDR1 and CDR2: SEHNR, FQNEAQ (reference sequence). This CDR3 contains 15 residues. The V gene lost 8 bases and the J gene lost 0 bases, with 14 bases spanning the gap. CDR3 loop: CASSGERRSYNEQFF. The CDR3 region has the DNA TGTGCCAGCTCTGGGGAGCGGCGCTCCTACAATGAGCAGTTCTTC.

The CDR3 bases are TGTGCCAGCAGCTTGCCGACTAGCGGGAGGGCTGGAGATACGCAGTATTTT. Amino acid sequence: CASSLPTSGRAGDTQYF. The chain has TRBV5-4 and TRBJ2-3; 14 nucleotides align to TRBD2. The CDR3 runs 17 residues. Germline V gives CDR1 SGHNT, CDR2 YYREEE (reference sequence). The ends lost 1 base at V and 5 bases at J; junction bases unmatched: 6. The full variable domain, its missing parts supplied by reference TRBV5-4 and TRBJ2-3, is ETGVTQSPTHLIKTRGQQVTLRCSSQSGHNTVSWYQQALGQGPQFIFQYYREEENGRGNFPPRFSGLQFPNYSSELNVNALELDDSALYLCASSLPTSGRAGDTQYFGPGTRLTVL.

The chain carries TRBV7-2 and TRBJ1-5, with TRBD1 matching over 7 bases. CDR3 length equals 16 residues. CDR1 and CDR2 from the germline V gene are SGHTA and FQGNSA. Trimming at V came to 5 bases and at J to 1 base, leaving 8 bases not matched to a gene. CDR3 in amino acids: CASSLQTGTSNQPQHF. CDR3 sequence (DNA): TGTGCCAGCAGCCTACAGACAGGGACGAGCAATCAGCCCCAGCATTTT.

The chain recombines TRBV7-9 with TRBJ2-7; 10 bases map to TRBD1. CDR1 is SEHNR, CDR2 FQNEAQ, per germline (reference sequence). The V segment lost 5 bases and the J segment 3 bases; nucleotides outside the gene matches: 4. The CDR3 is 14 amino acids. This CDR3 is CASSGGQGFYEQYF. For the CDR3, the DNA is TGTGCCAGCAGCGGGGGACAGGGGTTCTACGAGCAGTACTTC.

The V gene is TRBV27, the J gene TRBJ1-1, with a tentative D call TRBD1 (6 bases). The germline V gene encodes CDR1 MNHEY and CDR2 SMNVEV (reference sequence). The ends were cut back, 6 bases at V and 6 bases at J, with 23 bases in the middle. The CDR3 has 16 amino acids. This CDR3 is CASRGGASIGGAEAFF. The DNA of the CDR3 is TGTGCCAGCAGGGGGGGGGCGTCGATCGGAGGCGCTGAAGCTTTCTTT.

The chain has TRBV30 and TRBJ2-5; D is unclear. Trimming shortened V by 2 bases and J by 4 bases, and 8 bases separated the two germline ends. Germline CDR1 reads GTSNPN; CDR2 reads SVGIG (reference sequence). The CDR3 spans 12 residues. In nucleotides, the CDR3 is TGTGCCTGGAGTTTGTATGGAGAGACCCAGTACTTC. Protein sequence: CAWSLYGETQYF.